The 23 T cell receptor beta chains reported below all come from one sample, sequenced in a study of blood T cell repertoires in COVID-19 (TCRdb year 2020). To prepare the library, the immunoSEQ multiplex PCR assay was applied. In TCRdb, the immuneACCESS table is reduced to in-frame sequences with V and J assigned. These tables do not hold every clone; where another copy was compared, an unresolved V gene accounts for under half, and the others remain unexplained. The sample records about 320,000 clones, about 86% of which are singletons. The top ten clonotypes cover 1% to 1.5% of the sample. Sequencing was performed on peripheral blood. The receptors stem from a woman in her forties or fifties with acute or convalescent COVID-19.

This clone was seen just once. This rearrangement joins TRBV10-1 to TRBJ2-5, with TRBD2 matching over 9 bases. The CDR3 is made up of 16 amino acids. V lost 4 bases to trimming and J lost 0 bases; unmatched junction nucleotides: 6. Per the germline V gene, CDR1 is WNHNN and CDR2 is SYGVQD (reference sequence). CDR3 amino acids: CASSVLSGSNQETQYF. The CDR3 bases are TGCGCCAGCAGTGTACTTAGCGGGAGTAACCAAGAGACCCAGTACTTC.

J is TRBJ2-3 and V is TRBV19; TRBD1 matches 7 bases. The V segment lost 5 bases and the J segment 6 bases; nucleotides outside the gene matches: 5. The CDR3 runs 13 residues. Germline CDR1 is LNHDA and CDR2 is SQIVND (reference sequence). CDR3 coding DNA: TGTGCCAGTAGTTCCGAGGACAGGGATACGCAGTATTTT. Residues: CASSSEDRDTQYF.

V usage is TRBV5-5 and J usage is TRBJ1-4; 7 bases match TRBD1. V lost 0 bases, J lost 1 base, and 3 bases stayed unmatched. Germline V lookup: CDR1 SGHKS, CDR2 YYEKEE (reference sequence). There are 16 residues in the CDR3. The CDR3 loop is CASSLVAGGTNEKLFF. The CDR3 bases are TGTGCCAGCAGCTTGGTGGCAGGGGGAACTAATGAAAAACTGTTTTTT.

The rearrangement uses TRBV5-6 and TRBJ2-2; tentative D call: TRBD2 (6 bases). Germline CDR1 reads SGHDT; CDR2 reads YYEEEE. There are 16 residues in the CDR3. Trimming took off 4 bases at V and 2 bases at J, with 15 bases between the two ends. The CDR3 loop reads CASSPLGGYNTGELFF. For the CDR3, the DNA is TGTGCCAGCAGCCCGCTGGGGGGTTATAACACCGGGGAGCTGTTTTTT.

This chain links TRBV15 with TRBJ2-1; 7 bases line up with TRBD1. Germline CDR1 reads LNHNV; CDR2 reads YYDKDF (reference sequence). Trimming at V came to 0 bases and at J to 2 bases, leaving 4 bases not matched to a gene. The CDR3 totals 16 residues. CDR3 sequence reads: CATSREGRGPYNEQFF. DNA of the CDR3: TGTGCCACCAGCAGAGAGGGTAGGGGGCCCTACAATGAGCAGTTCTTC.

The V and J genes are TRBV5-4 and TRBJ1-1; the D is unclear. Germline V gives CDR1 SGHNT, CDR2 YYREEE (reference sequence). V lost 3 bases and J lost 4, with 10 bases in between. The length of the CDR3 is 13 residues. The CDR3: CASSSREGTEAFF. CDR3 nucleotide sequence: TGTGCCAGCAGCTCCCGGGAAGGCACTGAAGCTTTCTTT.

The gene calls are TRBV6-4 and TRBJ1-2, with unresolved D. The germline V and J ends were trimmed by 6 bases and 8 bases, with 16 bases remaining between them. The CDR3 sequence is 13 residues long. Germline values: CDR1 MRHNA, CDR2 SNTAGT. CDR3 sequence: CASSPHGEYGYTF. The CDR3 nucleotides are TGTGCCAGCAGCCCACACGGGGAGTACGGCTACACCTTC.

V and J are TRBV27 and TRBJ2-7, with TRBD1 as a possible D gene (8 bases). This CDR3 comprises 15 residues. Germline lookup yields CDR1 MNHEY and CDR2 SMNVEV (reference sequence). V lost 5 bases to trimming and J lost 4 bases, with 18 bases between them. DNA for the CDR3: TGTGCCAGCAGTAAGATACAGGGGGGAGGGTACGAGCAGTACTTC. This gives the protein CASSKIQGGGYEQYF.

This chain joins TRBV7-8 and TRBJ1-1; D ambiguous. CDR3 size: 14 residues. CDR1 is SGHVS, CDR2 FQNEAQ, per germline. Trimming stripped 5 bases from V and 2 bases from J, with 12 bases between. The CDR3 DNA is TGTGCCAGCAGCAGGAGGACGGGCAACACTGAAGCTTTCTTT. This sequence encodes CASSRRTGNTEAFF. Supplemented by reference TRBV7-8 and TRBJ1-1, the full variable domain reads GAGVSQSPRYKVAKRGQDVALRCDPISGHVSLFWYQQALGQGPEFLTYFQNEAQLDKSGLPSDRFFAERPEGSVSTLKIQRTQQEDSAVYLCASSRRTGNTEAFFGQGTRLTVV.

V is TRBV19 and J is TRBJ2-2, with D tentatively TRBD1 (6 bases). The V gene's germline CDR1 is LNHDA and CDR2 SQIVND (reference sequence). The V end lost 6 bases, the J end lost 7 bases, and 15 bases lay between the germline ends. This CDR3 region has 14 residues. The CDR3 sequence: CASSPSRGVGELFF. DNA for the CDR3: TGTGCCAGTAGCCCCAGCAGGGGAGTCGGGGAGCTGTTTTTT.

The chain joins TRBV2 to TRBJ1-4; no definite D call. The CDR3 covers 15 residues. The V end lost 5 bases, the J end lost 9 bases, and 19 bases lay between the germline ends. Germline V gene sequence: CDR1 SNHLY, CDR2 FYNNEI. The CDR3 sequence is CASSTLGGSEQKLFF. In DNA form, the CDR3 reads TGTGCCAGCAGTACCTTGGGCGGGAGCGAGCAAAAACTGTTTTTT. Full variable domain (remainder filled in from reference TRBV2 and TRBJ1-4): EPEVTQTPSHQVTQMGQEVILRCVPISNHLYFYWYRQILGQKVEFLVSFYNNEISEKSEIFDDQFSVERPDGSNFTLKIRSTKLEDSAMYFCASSTLGGSEQKLFFGSGTQLSVL.

The chain has TRBV11-3 and TRBJ1-3; possible D gene TRBD1, 5 bases. Deletions cut 4 bases from V and 0 bases from J, with 13 bases between. The CDR3 runs 16 residues. Germline V gene sequence: CDR1 SGHNT, CDR2 YENEEA. CDR3 amino acids: CASSSGGEGSGNTIYF. The DNA for the CDR3 is TGTGCCAGCAGCTCCGGGGGGGAAGGCTCTGGAAACACCATATATTTT.

The chain links TRBV6-5 to TRBJ1-1; D remains ambiguous. CDR1 is MNHEY, CDR2 SVGAGI, per germline. This CDR3 contains 14 residues. V lost 3 bases and J 0 bases, leaving 8 bases between the germline ends. CDR3 amino acids: CASSYRVMNTEAFF. As DNA, the CDR3 is TGTGCCAGCAGTTATCGGGTTATGAACACTGAAGCTTTCTTT.

This chain joins TRBV30 and TRBJ2-7; 8 bases are shared with TRBD2. CDR1 is GTSNPN and CDR2 is SVGIG in the germline V gene (reference sequence). The CDR3 totals 12 residues. V lost 7 bases, J lost 9 bases, and 11 bases stayed unmatched. In DNA form, the CDR3 reads TGTGCCTTTCAACCGGGGGGGGAAAGGCAGTACTTC. It specifies CAFQPGGERQYF.

The chain recombines TRBV5-1 with TRBJ2-1; TRBD2 might be the D (6 bases). The CDR3 has 12 residues. V was clipped by 4 bases and J by 8 bases, with 10 bases between them. The germline CDR1 and CDR2 sequences are SGHRS and YFSETQ. CDR3 DNA sequence: TGCGCCAGCAGCATCGCTAGCGATGAGCAGTTCTTC. This gives the protein CASSIASDEQFF.

The V and J genes are TRBV7-8 and TRBJ1-5; 7 bases are a match to TRBD1. V gave up 5 bases and J gave up 4 bases; unmatched junction bases: 2. Germline CDR1 SGHVS, CDR2 FQNEAQ. The CDR3 covers 13 residues. Here the CDR3 DNA reads TGTGCCAGCAGCCTGACAGGGAATCAGCCCCAGCATTTT. Its protein product is CASSLTGNQPQHF.

J is TRBJ2-7 and V is TRBV3-1 (or the pseudogene TRBV3-2), with D maybe TRBD1 (5 bases). The V gene's germline CDR1 is LGHDT and CDR2 YNNKEL (reference sequence). V was cut by 4 bases and J by 3 bases, with 10 bases left in between. The CDR3 totals 13 residues. The CDR3 DNA follows: TGTGCCAGCAGCCCAAGGGGCAGCTACGAGCAGTACGTC. Protein product: CASSPRGSYEQYV.

The rearrangement uses TRBV7-2 and TRBJ2-7; possible D gene TRBD1, 6 bases. The CDR3 sequence is 14 residues long. The V gene lost 4 bases and the J gene lost 6 bases, with 16 bases spanning the gap. The germline V gene has CDR1 SGHTA and CDR2 FQGNSA. CDR3 amino acids: CASSSSRQAGEQYF. CDR3 sequence (DNA): TGTGCCAGCAGCTCCAGTAGACAGGCGGGCGAGCAGTACTTC.

This clone was found a few times. This chain links TRBV4-1 with TRBJ2-1; 7 bases agree with TRBD2. Germline V gene sequence: CDR1 MGHRA, CDR2 YSYEKL. Unmatched junction bases numbered 13, after V lost 3 bases and J lost 5 bases. This CDR3 contains 17 residues. Here the CDR3 DNA reads TGCGCCAGCAGCCATCGCGGCCTGGCGGGGGTTAACAATGAGCAGTTCTTC. This translates into CASSHRGLAGVNNEQFF.

CDR3 nucleotide sequence: TGTGCCAGCGGCGGACACCCCCACCAAACTGAGACCCAGTACTTC. The encoded protein is CASGGHPHQTETQYF. This chain uses TRBV6-5 with TRBJ2-5, with D possibly being TRBD1 (5 bases). V lost 8 bases and J 5 bases, leaving 21 bases between the germline ends. The CDR3 is made up of 15 amino acids. Germline V gene lookup returns CDR1 MNHEY and CDR2 SVGAGI.

The sample holds one count of this clone. The chain uses TRBV10-3 and TRBJ1-3; unclear D gene. The CDR3 covers 13 residues. Trimming stripped 6 bases from V and 0 bases from J, with 6 bases between. Germline V gives CDR1 ENHRY, CDR2 SYGVKD. Here the CDR3 DNA reads TGTGCCATCAGGCTGAGCTCTGGAAACACCATATATTTT. Its protein product is CAIRLSSGNTIYF.

The CDR3 region is CASSQGDPKREQYF. CDR3 coding DNA: TGTGCCAGCTCACAGGGGGACCCTAAACGGGAGCAGTACTTC. The gene calls are TRBV18 and TRBJ2-7, with D maybe TRBD1 (6 bases). This CDR3 comprises 14 residues. The ends were cut back, 4 bases at V and 7 bases at J, with 17 bases in the middle. Germline values: CDR1 KGHSH, CDR2 LQKENI.

The rearrangement joins TRBV2 to TRBJ1-4; D is unresolved. Trimming took off 4 bases at V and 8 bases at J, with 11 bases between the two ends. Germline assignment: CDR1 SNHLY and CDR2 FYNNEI. CDR3 size: 13 residues. The CDR3 reads CASSGEGGEKLFF. The DNA for the CDR3 is TGTGCCAGCAGTGGTGAGGGAGGCGAAAAACTGTTTTTT.